This T cell receptor (beta chain) was sequenced in a study of blood T cell repertoires in COVID-19. Profiling relied on immunoSEQ multiplex PCR, and the TCRdb table lists in-frame clones only, not all of them. The repertoire holds about 220,000 clones, with roughly 84% as singletons. Recruits, aged roughly 18 to 100 years, lived in 25 or so US areas. Trimming removed 7 bases from V and 4 bases from J, with 7 bases in between. This CDR3 region has 11 residues. In germline, CDR1 is SQVTM, CDR2 ANQGSEA. The chain links TRBV29-1 to TRBJ2-2, with D hard to call. The sample comprised PBMCs or T cells enriched from blood (not recorded which). This sequence originates from a woman aged 40 to 55 who had recovered from COVID-19. The CDR3 loop is CSGSVTGELFF. Written as DNA, the CDR3 is TGCAGCGGGAGCGTCACCGGGGAGCTGTTTTTT.